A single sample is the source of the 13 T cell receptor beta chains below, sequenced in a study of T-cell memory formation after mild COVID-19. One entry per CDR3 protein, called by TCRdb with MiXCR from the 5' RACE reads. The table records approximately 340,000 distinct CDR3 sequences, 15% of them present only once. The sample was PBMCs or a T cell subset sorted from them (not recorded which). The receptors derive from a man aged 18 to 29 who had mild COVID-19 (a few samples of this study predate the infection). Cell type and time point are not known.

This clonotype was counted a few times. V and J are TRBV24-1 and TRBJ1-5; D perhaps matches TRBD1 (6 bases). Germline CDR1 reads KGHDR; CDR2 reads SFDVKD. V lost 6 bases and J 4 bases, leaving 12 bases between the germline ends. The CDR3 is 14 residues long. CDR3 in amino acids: CATSNREVNQPQHF. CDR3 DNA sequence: TGTGCCACCAGTAACAGGGAAGTGAATCAGCCCCAGCATTTT.

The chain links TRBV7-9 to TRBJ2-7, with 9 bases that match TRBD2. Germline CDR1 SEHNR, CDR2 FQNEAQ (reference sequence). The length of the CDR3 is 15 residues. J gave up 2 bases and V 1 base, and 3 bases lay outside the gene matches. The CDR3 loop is CASSLGSGGPYEQYF. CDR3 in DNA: TGTGCCAGCAGCTTAGGTAGCGGGGGTCCCTACGAGCAGTACTTC.

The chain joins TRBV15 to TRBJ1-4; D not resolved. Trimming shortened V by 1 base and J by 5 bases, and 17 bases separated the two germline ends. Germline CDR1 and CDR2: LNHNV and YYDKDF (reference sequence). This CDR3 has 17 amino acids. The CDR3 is CATSRVAVERANEKLFF. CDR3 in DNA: TGTGCCACCAGCAGAGTCGCCGTCGAGCGAGCGAATGAAAAACTGTTTTTT. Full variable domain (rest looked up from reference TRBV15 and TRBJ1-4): DAMVIQNPRYQVTQFGKPVTLSCSQTLNHNVMYWYQQKSSQAPKLLFHYYDKDFNNEADTPDNFQSRRPNTSFCFLDIRSPGLGDTAMYLCATSRVAVERANEKLFFGSGTQLSVL.

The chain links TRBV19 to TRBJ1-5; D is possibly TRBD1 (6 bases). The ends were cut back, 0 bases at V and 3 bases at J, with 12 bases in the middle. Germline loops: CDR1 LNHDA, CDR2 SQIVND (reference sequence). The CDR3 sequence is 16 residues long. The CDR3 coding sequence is TGTGCCAGTAGTATAGATGAGGGGGATCTCAATCAGCCCCAGCATTTT. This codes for CASSIDEGDLNQPQHF. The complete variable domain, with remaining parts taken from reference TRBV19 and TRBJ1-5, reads DGGITQSPKYLFRKEGQNVTLSCEQNLNHDAMYWYRQDPGQGLRLIYYSQIVNDFQKGDIAEGYSVSREKKESFPLTVTSAQKNPTAFYLCASSIDEGDLNQPQHFGDGTRLSIL.

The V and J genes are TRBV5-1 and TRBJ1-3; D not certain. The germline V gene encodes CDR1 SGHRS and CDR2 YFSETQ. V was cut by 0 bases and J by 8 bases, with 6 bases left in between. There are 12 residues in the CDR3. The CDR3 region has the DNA TGCGCCAGCAGCTTGGGGGGAGACACCATATATTTT. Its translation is CASSLGGDTIYF.

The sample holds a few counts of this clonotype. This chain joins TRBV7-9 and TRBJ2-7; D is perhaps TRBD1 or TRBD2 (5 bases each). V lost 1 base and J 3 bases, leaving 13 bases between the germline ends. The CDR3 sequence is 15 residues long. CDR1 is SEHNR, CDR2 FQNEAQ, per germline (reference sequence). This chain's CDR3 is CASSLEAGRNYEQYF. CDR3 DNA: TGTGCCAGCAGCTTAGAGGCAGGGAGAAACTACGAGCAGTACTTC.

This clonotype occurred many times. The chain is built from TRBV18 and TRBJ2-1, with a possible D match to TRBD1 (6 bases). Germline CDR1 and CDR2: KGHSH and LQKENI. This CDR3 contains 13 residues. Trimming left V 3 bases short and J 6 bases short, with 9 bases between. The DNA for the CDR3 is TGTGCCAGCTCACCGGCAGGGGCCAATGAGCAGTTCTTC. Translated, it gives CASSPAGANEQFF.

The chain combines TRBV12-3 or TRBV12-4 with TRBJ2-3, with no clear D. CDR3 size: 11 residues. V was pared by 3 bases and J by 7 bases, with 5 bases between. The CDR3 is CASSLKYTQYF. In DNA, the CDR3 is TGTGCCAGCAGTTTGAAGTATACGCAGTATTTT.

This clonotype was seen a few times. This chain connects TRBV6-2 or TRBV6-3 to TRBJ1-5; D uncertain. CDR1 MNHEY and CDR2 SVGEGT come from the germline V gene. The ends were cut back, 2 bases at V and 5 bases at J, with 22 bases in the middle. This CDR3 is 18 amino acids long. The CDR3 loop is CASSYVVVGVREDQPQHF. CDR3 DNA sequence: TGTGCCAGCAGTTACGTAGTCGTCGGGGTTAGGGAGGATCAGCCCCAGCATTTT.

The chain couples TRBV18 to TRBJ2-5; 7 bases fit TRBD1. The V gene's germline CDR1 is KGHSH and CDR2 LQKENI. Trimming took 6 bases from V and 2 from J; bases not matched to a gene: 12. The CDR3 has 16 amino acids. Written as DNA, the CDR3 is TGTGCCAGCTCCTCTACTCGGGACAGTAATCAAGAGACCCAGTACTTC. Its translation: CASSSTRDSNQETQYF.

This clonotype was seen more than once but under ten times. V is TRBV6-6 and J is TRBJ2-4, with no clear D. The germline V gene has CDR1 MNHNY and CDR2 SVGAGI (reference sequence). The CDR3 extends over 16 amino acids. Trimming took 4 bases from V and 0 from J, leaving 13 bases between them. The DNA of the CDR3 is TGTGCCAGCAGTTCGTCAACGGTAGGAGCCAAAAACATTCAGTACTTC. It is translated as CASSSSTVGAKNIQYF.

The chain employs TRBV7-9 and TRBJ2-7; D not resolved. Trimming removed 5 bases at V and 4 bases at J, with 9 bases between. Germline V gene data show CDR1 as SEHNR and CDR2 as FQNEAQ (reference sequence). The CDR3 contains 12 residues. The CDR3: CASSISVYEQYF. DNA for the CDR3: TGTGCCAGCAGCATTTCTGTTTACGAGCAGTACTTC.

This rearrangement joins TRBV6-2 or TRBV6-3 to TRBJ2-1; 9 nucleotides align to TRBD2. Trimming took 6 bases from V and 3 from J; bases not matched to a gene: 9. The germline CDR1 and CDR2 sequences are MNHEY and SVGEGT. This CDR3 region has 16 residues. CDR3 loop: CASSRIAGEHYNEQFF. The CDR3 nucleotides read TGTGCCAGCAGCCGTATAGCGGGGGAGCACTACAATGAGCAGTTCTTC.